This entry features one TCR beta chain sequence. The germline V and J ends were trimmed by 6 bases and 6 bases, with 20 bases remaining between them. CDR3 length: 16 residues. The germline V gene encodes CDR1 SEHNR and CDR2 FQNEAQ (reference sequence). Assay used: immunoSEQ multiplex PCR; TCRdb lists only in-frame clones, some missing. This sample has fewer than 400,000 clones, with around 80% found just once. This entry belongs to a study of blood T cell repertoires in COVID-19. This clonotype was obtained from a man aged 25-45 years with active or convalescent COVID-19. Sequencing was done on a sample of peripheral blood. The chain employs TRBV7-9 and TRBJ1-4; D gene ambiguous. The CDR3 coding sequence is TGTGCCAGCAGATACGGACGCGGAAGGAGGGATGAAAAACTGTTTTTT. Amino acid sequence: CASRYGRGRRDEKLFF. Variable domain in full (rest from reference TRBV7-9 and TRBJ1-4): DTGVSQNPRHKITKRGQNVTFRCDPISEHNRLYWYRQTLGQGPEFLTYFQNEAQLEKSRLLSDRFSAERPKGSFSTLEIQRTEQGDSAMYLCASRYGRGRRDEKLFFGSGTQLSVL.